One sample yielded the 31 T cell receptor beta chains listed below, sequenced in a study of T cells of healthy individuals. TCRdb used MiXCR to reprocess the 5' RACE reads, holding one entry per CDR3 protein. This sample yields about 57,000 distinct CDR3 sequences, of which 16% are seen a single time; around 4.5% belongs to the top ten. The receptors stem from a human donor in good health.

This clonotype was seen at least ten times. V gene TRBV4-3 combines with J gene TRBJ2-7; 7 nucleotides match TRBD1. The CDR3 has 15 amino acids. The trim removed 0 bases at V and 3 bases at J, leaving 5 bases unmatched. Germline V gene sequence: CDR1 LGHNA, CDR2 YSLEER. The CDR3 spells CASSQDTGQIYEQYF. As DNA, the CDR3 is TGCGCCAGCAGCCAAGATACGGGACAGATCTACGAGCAGTACTTC.

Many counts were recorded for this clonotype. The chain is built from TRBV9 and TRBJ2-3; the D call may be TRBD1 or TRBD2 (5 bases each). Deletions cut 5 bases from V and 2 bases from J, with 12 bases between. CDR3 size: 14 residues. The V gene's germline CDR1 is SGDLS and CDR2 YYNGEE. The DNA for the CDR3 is TGTGCCAGCAGTTCCGGGACCCTCACAGATACGCAGTATTTT. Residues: CASSSGTLTDTQYF. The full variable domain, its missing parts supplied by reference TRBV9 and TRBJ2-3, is DSGVTQTPKHLITATGQRVTLRCSPRSGDLSVYWYQQSLDQGLQFLIQYYNGEERAKGNILERFSAQQFPDLHSELNLSSLELGDSALYFCASSSGTLTDTQYFGPGTRLTVL.

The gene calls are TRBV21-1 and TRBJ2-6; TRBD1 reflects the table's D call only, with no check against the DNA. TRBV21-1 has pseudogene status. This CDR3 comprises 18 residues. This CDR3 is CASSKPGQGASGANVLTF. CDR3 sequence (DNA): TGTGCCAGCAGCAAACCGGGACAGGGGGCCTCTGGGGCCAACGTCCTGACTTTC.

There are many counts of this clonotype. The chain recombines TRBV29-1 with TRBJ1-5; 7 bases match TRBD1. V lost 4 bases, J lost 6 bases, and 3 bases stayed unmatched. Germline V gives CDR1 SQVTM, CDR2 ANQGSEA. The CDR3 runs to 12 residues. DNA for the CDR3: TGCAGCGTTGGGGACAGAGGTCAGCCCCAGCATTTT. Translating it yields CSVGDRGQPQHF.

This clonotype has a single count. The CDR3: CASSLEGNSNQPQHF. For the CDR3, the DNA is TGTGCCAGCAGCTTAGAGGGGAATAGCAATCAGCCCCAGCATTTT. The chain is built from TRBV7-8 and TRBJ1-5, with a tentative D call TRBD1 (5 bases). From germline, CDR1 is SGHVS and CDR2 FQNEAQ. CDR3 length equals 15 residues. The germline V and J ends were trimmed by 1 base and 0 bases, with 7 bases remaining between them.

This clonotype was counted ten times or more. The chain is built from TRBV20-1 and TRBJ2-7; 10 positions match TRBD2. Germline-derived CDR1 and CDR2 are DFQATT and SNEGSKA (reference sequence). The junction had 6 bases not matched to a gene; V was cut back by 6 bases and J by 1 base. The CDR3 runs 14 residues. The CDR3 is CSASLAGLSYEQYF. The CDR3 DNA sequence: TGCAGTGCCTCACTAGCGGGGCTTTCCTACGAGCAGTACTTC.

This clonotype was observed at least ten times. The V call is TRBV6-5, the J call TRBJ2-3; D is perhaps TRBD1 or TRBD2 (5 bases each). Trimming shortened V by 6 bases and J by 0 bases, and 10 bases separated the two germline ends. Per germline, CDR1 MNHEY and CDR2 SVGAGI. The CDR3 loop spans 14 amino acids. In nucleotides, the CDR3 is TGTGCCAGCAGACCGGGACCCAGCACAGATACGCAGTATTTT. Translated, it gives CASRPGPSTDTQYF.

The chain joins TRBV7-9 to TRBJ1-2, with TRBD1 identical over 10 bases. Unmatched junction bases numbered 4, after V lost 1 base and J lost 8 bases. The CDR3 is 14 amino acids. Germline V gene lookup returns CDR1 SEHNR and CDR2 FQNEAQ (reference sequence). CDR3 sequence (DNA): TGTGCCAGCAGCTTAGGCGGGACAGGGGACGGCTACACCTTC. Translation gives CASSLGGTGDGYTF. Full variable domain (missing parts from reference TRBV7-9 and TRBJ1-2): DTGVSQNPRHKITKRGQNVTFRCDPISEHNRLYWYRQTLGQGPEFLTYFQNEAQLEKSRLLSDRFSAERPKGSFSTLEIQRTEQGDSAMYLCASSLGGTGDGYTFGSGTRLTVV.

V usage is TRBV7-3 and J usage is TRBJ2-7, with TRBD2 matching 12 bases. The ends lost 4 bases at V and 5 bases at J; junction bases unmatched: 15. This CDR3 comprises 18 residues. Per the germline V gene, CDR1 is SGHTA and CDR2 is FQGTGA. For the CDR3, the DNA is TGTGCCAGCAGCTCCCGCGTGGGACTAGCGGGTGTTCCCCACGAGCAGTACTTC. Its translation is CASSSRVGLAGVPHEQYF.

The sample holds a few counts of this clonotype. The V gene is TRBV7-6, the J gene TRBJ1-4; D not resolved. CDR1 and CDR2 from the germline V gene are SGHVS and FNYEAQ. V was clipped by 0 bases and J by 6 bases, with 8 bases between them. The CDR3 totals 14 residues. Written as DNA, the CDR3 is TGTGCCAGCAGCTTAGCGTGGAGGGATGAAAAACTGTTTTTT. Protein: CASSLAWRDEKLFF.

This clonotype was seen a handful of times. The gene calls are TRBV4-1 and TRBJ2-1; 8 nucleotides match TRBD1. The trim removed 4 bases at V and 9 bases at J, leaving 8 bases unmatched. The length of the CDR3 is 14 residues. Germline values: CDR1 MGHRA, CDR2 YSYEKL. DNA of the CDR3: TGCGCCAGCAGCCTAACAGGGGGAGTGGCTGAGCAGTTCTTC. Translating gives CASSLTGGVAEQFF.

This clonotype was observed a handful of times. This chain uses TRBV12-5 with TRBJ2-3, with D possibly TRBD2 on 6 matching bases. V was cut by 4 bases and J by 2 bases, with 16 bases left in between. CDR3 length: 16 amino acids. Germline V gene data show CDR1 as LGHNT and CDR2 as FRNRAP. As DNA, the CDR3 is TGTGCTAGTGGTTCGATCTTGACTAGTACCACAGATACGCAGTATTTT. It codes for CASGSILTSTTDTQYF.

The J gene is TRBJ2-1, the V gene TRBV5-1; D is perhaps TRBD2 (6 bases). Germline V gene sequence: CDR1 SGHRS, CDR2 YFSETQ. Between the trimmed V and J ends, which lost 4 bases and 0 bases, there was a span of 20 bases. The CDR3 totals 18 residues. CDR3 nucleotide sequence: TGCGCCAGCAGCCCCGCAGCGGGCGAATTTAGCTCCTACAATGAGCAGTTCTTC. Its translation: CASSPAAGEFSSYNEQFF.

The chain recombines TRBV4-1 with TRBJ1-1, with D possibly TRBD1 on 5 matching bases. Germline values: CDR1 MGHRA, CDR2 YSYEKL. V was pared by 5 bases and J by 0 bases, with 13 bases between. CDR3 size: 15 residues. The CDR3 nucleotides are TGCGCCAGCAGCTCGCTAGGACAAATGAACACTGAAGCTTTCTTT. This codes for CASSSLGQMNTEAFF.

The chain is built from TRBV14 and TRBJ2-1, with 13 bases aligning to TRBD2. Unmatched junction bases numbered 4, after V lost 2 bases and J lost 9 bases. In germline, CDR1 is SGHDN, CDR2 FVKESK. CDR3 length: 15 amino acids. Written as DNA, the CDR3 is TGTGCCAGCAGCCAACGGACTAGCGGGAGTGGTGAGCAGTTCTTC. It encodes CASSQRTSGSGEQFF.

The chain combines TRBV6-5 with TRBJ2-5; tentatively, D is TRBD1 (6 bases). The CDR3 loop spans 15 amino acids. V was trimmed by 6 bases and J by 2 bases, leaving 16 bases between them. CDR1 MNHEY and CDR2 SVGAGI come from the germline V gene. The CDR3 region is CASRTFAGAQETQYF. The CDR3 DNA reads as TGTGCCAGCAGGACCTTCGCAGGGGCACAAGAGACCCAGTACTTC.

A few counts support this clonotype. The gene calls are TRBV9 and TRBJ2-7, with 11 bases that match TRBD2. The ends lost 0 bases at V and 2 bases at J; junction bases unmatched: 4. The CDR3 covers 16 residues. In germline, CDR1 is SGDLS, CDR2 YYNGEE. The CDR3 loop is CASSVAPTSGTYEQYF. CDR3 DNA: TGTGCCAGCAGCGTAGCTCCGACTAGCGGGACCTACGAGCAGTACTTC. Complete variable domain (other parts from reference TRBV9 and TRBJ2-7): DSGVTQTPKHLITATGQRVTLRCSPRSGDLSVYWYQQSLDQGLQFLIQYYNGEERAKGNILERFSAQQFPDLHSELNLSSLELGDSALYFCASSVAPTSGTYEQYFGPGTRLTVT.

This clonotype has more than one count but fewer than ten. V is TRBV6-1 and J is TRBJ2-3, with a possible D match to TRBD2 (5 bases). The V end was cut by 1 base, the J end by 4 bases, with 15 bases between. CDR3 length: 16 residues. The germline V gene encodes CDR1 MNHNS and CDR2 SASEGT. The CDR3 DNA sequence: TGTGCCAGCAGTGAAGGGCTAGCCGGGCTCGCAGATACGCAGTATTTT. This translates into CASSEGLAGLADTQYF.

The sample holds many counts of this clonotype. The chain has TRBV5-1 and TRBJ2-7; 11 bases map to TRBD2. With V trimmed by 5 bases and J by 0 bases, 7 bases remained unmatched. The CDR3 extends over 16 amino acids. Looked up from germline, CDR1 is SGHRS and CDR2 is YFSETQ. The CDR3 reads CASSQTSGTPSYEQYF. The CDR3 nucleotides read TGCGCCAGCAGTCAGACTAGCGGGACCCCCTCCTACGAGCAGTACTTC.

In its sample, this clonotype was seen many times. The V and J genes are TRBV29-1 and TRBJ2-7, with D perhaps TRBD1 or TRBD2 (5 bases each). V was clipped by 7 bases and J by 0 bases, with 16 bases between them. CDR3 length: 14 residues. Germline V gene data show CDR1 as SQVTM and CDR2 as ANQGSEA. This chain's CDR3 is CSATGTQSSYEQYF. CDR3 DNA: TGCAGCGCCACCGGGACCCAGAGCTCCTACGAGCAGTACTTC.

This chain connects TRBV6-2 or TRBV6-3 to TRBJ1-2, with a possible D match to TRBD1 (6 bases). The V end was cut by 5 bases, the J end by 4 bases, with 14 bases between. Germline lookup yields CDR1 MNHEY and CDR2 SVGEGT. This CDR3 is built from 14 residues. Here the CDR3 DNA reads TGTGCCAGCAGTGACCCGGGACAAGCCTATGGCTACACCTTC. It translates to CASSDPGQAYGYTF.

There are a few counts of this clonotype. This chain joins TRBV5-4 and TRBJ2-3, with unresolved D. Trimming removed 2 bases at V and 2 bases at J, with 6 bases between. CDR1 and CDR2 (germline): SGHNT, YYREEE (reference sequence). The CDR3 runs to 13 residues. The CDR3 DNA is TGTGCCAGCAGCTTACAAGACACAGATACGCAGTATTTT. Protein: CASSLQDTDTQYF.

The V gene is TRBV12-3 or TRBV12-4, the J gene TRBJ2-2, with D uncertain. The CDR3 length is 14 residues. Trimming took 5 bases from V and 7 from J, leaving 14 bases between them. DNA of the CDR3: TGTGCCAGCAGTGACCGGGCCACGGGCGGGGAGCTGTTTTTT. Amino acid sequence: CASSDRATGGELFF.

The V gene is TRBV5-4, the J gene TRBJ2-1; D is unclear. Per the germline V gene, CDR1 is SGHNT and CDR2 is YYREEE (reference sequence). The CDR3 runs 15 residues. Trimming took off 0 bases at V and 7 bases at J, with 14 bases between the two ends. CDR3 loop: CASSLAQQNINEQFF. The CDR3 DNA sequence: TGTGCCAGCAGCTTGGCCCAGCAGAATATTAATGAGCAGTTCTTC.

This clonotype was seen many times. CDR3 coding DNA: TGTGCCAGCAGTTTATACCGGGGGACCGGGGAGCTGTTTTTT. Translating gives CASSLYRGTGELFF. This rearrangement joins TRBV28 to TRBJ2-2, with a weak D call TRBD2 (6 bases). Trimming removed 1 base at V and 5 bases at J, with 8 bases between. In germline, CDR1 is MDHEN, CDR2 SYDVKM. The CDR3 totals 14 residues.

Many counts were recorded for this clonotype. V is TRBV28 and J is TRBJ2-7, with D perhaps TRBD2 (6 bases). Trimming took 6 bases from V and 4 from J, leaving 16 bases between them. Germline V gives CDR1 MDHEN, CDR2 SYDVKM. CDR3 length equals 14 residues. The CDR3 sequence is CASSRSPSEYEQYF. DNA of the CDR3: TGTGCCAGCAGCCGTTCCCCTAGCGAGTACGAGCAGTACTTC.

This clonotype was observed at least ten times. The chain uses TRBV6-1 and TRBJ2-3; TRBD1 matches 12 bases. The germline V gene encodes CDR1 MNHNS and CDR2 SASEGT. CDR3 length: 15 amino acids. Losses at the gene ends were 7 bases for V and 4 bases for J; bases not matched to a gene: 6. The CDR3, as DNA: TGTGCCAGCATCGGGACAGGGGGCGGCGCAGATACGCAGTATTTT. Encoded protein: CASIGTGGGADTQYF.

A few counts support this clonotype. CDR3 nucleotides: TGCGCCAGCAGCCTCACAGGGGGCTCTGAAGCTTTCTTT. Protein sequence: CASSLTGGSEAFF. V gene TRBV4-1 combines with J gene TRBJ1-1, with TRBD1 matching 9 bases. Germline assignment: CDR1 MGHRA and CDR2 YSYEKL. V lost 4 bases to trimming and J lost 6 bases; unmatched junction nucleotides: 3. The CDR3 runs 13 residues.

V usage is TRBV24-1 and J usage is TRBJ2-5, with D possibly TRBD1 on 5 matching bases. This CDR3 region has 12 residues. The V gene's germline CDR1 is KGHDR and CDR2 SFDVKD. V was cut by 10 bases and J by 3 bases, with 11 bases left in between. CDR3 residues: CATSQEKETQYF. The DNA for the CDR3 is TGTGCCACTTCACAGGAAAAAGAGACCCAGTACTTC.

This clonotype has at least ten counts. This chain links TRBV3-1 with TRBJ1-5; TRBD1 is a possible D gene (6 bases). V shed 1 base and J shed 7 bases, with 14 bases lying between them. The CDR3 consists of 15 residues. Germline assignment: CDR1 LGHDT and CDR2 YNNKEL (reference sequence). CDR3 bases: TGTGCCAGCAGCCAAGGAGGGGACACAATCCAGCCCCAGCATTTT. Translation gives CASSQGGDTIQPQHF.

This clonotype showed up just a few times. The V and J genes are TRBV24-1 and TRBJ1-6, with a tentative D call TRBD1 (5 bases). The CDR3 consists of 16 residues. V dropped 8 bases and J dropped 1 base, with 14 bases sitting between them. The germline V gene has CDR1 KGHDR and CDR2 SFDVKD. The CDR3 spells CATTLIRASYNSPLHF. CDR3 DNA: TGTGCCACCACTCTCATCAGGGCTTCCTATAATTCACCCCTCCACTTT.